This T cell receptor beta chain was recovered during a study of Graves' ophthalmopathy and Graves' hyperthyroidism. Comments on this clonotype: Its antigen is not identified. Germline is not matched at one junction end, which may reflect a read error.

Investigators amplified TCR beta CDR3 regions from RNA transcripts. First-round RT-PCR with HTBI primers preceded a second-round multiplex PCR. Each CDR3 protein is one row after TCRdb ran MiXCR on the multiplex PCR reads. The table lists hundreds of thousands of distinct CDR3 sequences, about 41% of them singletons, with roughly 3% in the top ten. Germline assignment: CDR1 ENHRY and CDR2 SYGVKD. The CDR3 consists of 14 residues. Study conclusions and caveats: A classifier, a 13-signature model, separated ophthalmopathy from stable hyperthyroidism with roughly 90% sensitivity and about 82% specificity.

The chain couples TRBV10-3 to TRBJ1-2; a weak D match, TRBD1 (5 bases). The sequenced sample was peripheral blood. The clonotype originates from an adult man with Graves' ophthalmopathy. In nucleotides, the CDR3 is TGTGCCAGCAGTGAAGCGCGGAGGGGCAATGGCTACACCTTC. Amino acid sequence: CASSEARRGNGYTF.